The 22 T cell receptor beta chains reported below all come from one sample, sequenced in a study of yellow fever vaccine responses in identical twins (dated by TCRdb to 2016 to 2019). Library construction relied on RT-PCR. Data came from an Illumina HiSeq 2500. Through fastp at Q25 and MiXCR, TCRdb rebuilt clones from the public reads, retaining in-frame beta chains. Rows with a matching CDR3 protein are joined into one entry that keeps the most common DNA and genes. The sample data list about 4,600 distinct CDR3 sequences, and 65% to 90% of these were observed just once. Roughly 2% of the sample belongs to the ten largest clones. This specimen was T cells from blood (PBMCs), unsorted or a sorted subset (not recorded which), taken before or after yellow fever vaccination (not recorded which). Receptors were obtained from a woman aged 18 to 35 who received the yellow fever vaccine. Donor details come from another sample of the same person, matched by shared clones.

The rearrangement joins TRBV18 to TRBJ2-2, with TRBD1 matching over 7 bases. V was pared by 4 bases and J by 5 bases, with 7 bases of the junction left unmatched. The CDR3 is made up of 15 amino acids. In germline, CDR1 is KGHSH, CDR2 LQKENI. DNA of the CDR3: TGTGCCAGCTCACTCGGGACAGCAATAACCGGGGAGCTGTTTTTT. Its protein product is CASSLGTAITGELFF. Based on the CDR3 plus reference TRBV18 and TRBJ2-2, the full variable domain is NAGVMQNPRHLVRRRGQEARLRCSPMKGHSHVYWYRQLPEEGLKFMVYLQKENIIDESGMPKERFSAEFPKEGPSILRIQQVVRGDSAAYFCASSLGTAITGELFFGEGSRLTVL.

J is TRBJ2-7 and V is TRBV5-1; tentatively, D is TRBD2 (5 bases). Germline CDR1 SGHRS, CDR2 YFSETQ. This CDR3 comprises 13 residues. V was shortened by 0 bases and J by 7 bases, with 11 bases between the two germline ends. CDR3 nucleotide sequence: TGCGCCAGCAGCTTGGTCGGAGGTGGGGAGCAGTACTTC. Translating it yields CASSLVGGGEQYF.

The rearrangement joins TRBV2 to TRBJ2-3; D not resolved. CDR3 length: 12 residues. Germline V lookup: CDR1 SNHLY, CDR2 FYNNEI. V was trimmed by 8 bases and J by 8 bases, leaving 14 bases between them. CDR3 loop: CASSPGGSTQYF. The CDR3, as DNA: TGTGCCAGCTCCCCCGGCGGATCTACGCAGTATTTT.

V and J are TRBV11-3 and TRBJ1-2; D unclear. The CDR3 extends over 16 amino acids. Germline CDR1 is SGHNT and CDR2 is YENEEA. V gave up 7 bases and J gave up 7 bases, with 25 bases separating them. The CDR3 spells CASTSLPLQPLSGYTF. The DNA for the CDR3 is TGTGCCAGCACCTCCCTCCCCTTACAGCCGTTAAGTGGCTACACCTTC.

The chain has TRBV29-1 and TRBJ2-1, with 8 bases fitting TRBD1. CDR1 and CDR2 from the germline V gene are SQVTM and ANQGSEA. Unmatched junction bases numbered 1, after V lost 3 bases and J lost 0 bases. The CDR3 is 14 amino acids. CDR3: CSVDRGLSYNEQFF. The CDR3 nucleotides read TGCAGCGTTGACAGGGGGCTCTCCTACAATGAGCAGTTCTTC.

The rearrangement joins TRBV3-1 to TRBJ2-1; 10 nucleotides match TRBD1. The CDR3 is 13 amino acids. Germline V lookup: CDR1 LGHDT, CDR2 YNNKEL (reference sequence). Losses at the gene ends were 11 bases for V and 7 bases for J; bases not matched to a gene: 8. The DNA for the CDR3 is TGTGCCTGCGGGACAGGGGAGTTGAATGAGCAGTTCTTC. Translated, it gives CACGTGELNEQFF.

This chain connects TRBV20-1 to TRBJ2-3; the D is unclear. The CDR3 contains 12 residues. Germline V gene sequence: CDR1 DFQATT, CDR2 SNEGSKA (reference sequence). The V end lost 0 bases, the J end lost 7 bases, and 8 bases lay between the germline ends. The CDR3 here is CSARDRKNTQYF. The DNA for the CDR3 is TGCAGTGCTAGAGATAGGAAGAATACGCAGTATTTT.

This chain links TRBV30 with TRBJ2-5; D is uncertain. The V gene lost 0 bases and the J gene lost 0 bases, with 14 bases spanning the gap. The CDR3 covers 16 residues. Looked up from germline, CDR1 is GTSNPN and CDR2 is SVGIG (reference sequence). This CDR3 is CAWSVLGSSYQETQYF. CDR3 in DNA: TGTGCCTGGAGTGTATTGGGGTCCTCGTACCAAGAGACCCAGTACTTC.

The V and J genes are TRBV11-2 and TRBJ2-1; D possibly corresponds to TRBD2 (5 bases). Trimming shortened V by 4 bases and J by 10 bases, and 17 bases separated the two germline ends. This CDR3 contains 14 residues. Germline V gene lookup returns CDR1 SGHAT and CDR2 FQNNGV. Here the CDR3 reads CASSYDYGNKEQFF. CDR3 bases: TGTGCCAGCAGCTACGACTATGGTAATAAAGAGCAGTTCTTC.

The CDR3 sequence is CATSRKGEWGRGYTF. The CDR3 DNA sequence: TGTGCCACCAGCAGAAAGGGTGAATGGGGACGCGGCTACACCTTC. The rearrangement uses TRBV15 and TRBJ1-2, with D possibly TRBD1 on 5 matching bases. Germline V gives CDR1 LNHNV, CDR2 YYDKDF (reference sequence). This CDR3 is 15 amino acids long. V lost 2 bases and J 8 bases, leaving 18 bases between the germline ends.

The chain carries TRBV18 and TRBJ2-1, with 9 bases fitting TRBD2. After removal of 3 bases from V and 4 bases from J, the junction contained 1 base not matched to a gene. The CDR3 has 14 amino acids. Germline assignment: CDR1 KGHSH and CDR2 LQKENI. The CDR3 region has the DNA TGTGCCAGCTCACCCGCGGGAGGGTACAATGAGCAGTTCTTC. It codes for CASSPAGGYNEQFF.

J is TRBJ2-7 and V is TRBV7-9; tentatively, D is TRBD1 (5 bases). The CDR3 runs to 13 residues. CDR1 and CDR2 (germline): SEHNR, FQNEAQ (reference sequence). Trimming shortened V by 2 bases and J by 4 bases, and 9 bases separated the two germline ends. The CDR3 reads CASSLQGEYEQYF. CDR3 coding DNA: TGTGCCAGCAGCTTACAGGGCGAATACGAGCAGTACTTC.

The J gene is TRBJ2-7, the V gene TRBV18; TRBD1 agrees at 7 bases. Per germline, CDR1 KGHSH and CDR2 LQKENI. This CDR3 has 14 residues. After removal of 0 bases from V and 1 base from J, the junction contained 0 bases not matched to a gene. CDR3 in DNA: TGTGCCAGCTCACCACCGACAGGGTCCTACGAGCAGTACTTC. It codes for CASSPPTGSYEQYF.

The CDR3 region has the DNA TGTGCCAGCAGCTCCGAATCCCGGCAGAAAAATCAGCCCCAGCATTTT. Translated: CASSSESRQKNQPQHF. The J gene is TRBJ1-5, the V gene TRBV11-2; D uncertain. Germline CDR1 SGHAT, CDR2 FQNNGV. The V end was cut by 4 bases, the J end by 4 bases, with 17 bases between. This CDR3 spans 16 amino acids. Filled out from reference TRBV11-2 and TRBJ1-5, the complete variable domain reads EAGVAQSPRYKIIEKRQSVAFWCNPISGHATLYWYQQILGQGPKLLIQFQNNGVVDDSQLPKDRFSAERLKGVDSTLKIQPAKLEDSAVYLCASSSESRQKNQPQHFGDGTRLSIL.

The count of this clonotype is one. This chain joins TRBV29-1 and TRBJ2-1, with no clear D. The CDR3 length is 14 residues. V dropped 4 bases and J dropped 4 bases, with 14 bases sitting between them. From germline, CDR1 is SQVTM and CDR2 ANQGSEA. CDR3 DNA: TGCAGCGTTGTGCTATCGCAGTCTTACAATGAGCAGTTCTTC. Its translation is CSVVLSQSYNEQFF.

This chain joins TRBV11-2 and TRBJ2-2; no firm D call. The V and J ends lost 3 bases and 6 bases respectively, with 8 bases between them. The CDR3 is 13 amino acids. The germline V gene encodes CDR1 SGHAT and CDR2 FQNNGV. CDR3 protein: CASSFSDAGELFF. The CDR3 coding sequence is TGTGCCAGCAGCTTTTCGGACGCCGGGGAGCTGTTTTTT.

This chain connects TRBV12-3 or TRBV12-4 to TRBJ1-1, with D unclear. Trimming cost V 5 bases and J 8 bases, with 15 bases left between them. This CDR3 is built from 13 residues. The CDR3, as DNA: TGTGCCAGCAGTCCTATGGGTGGGTTCGAAGCTTTCTTT. Translation gives CASSPMGGFEAFF.

The rearrangement uses TRBV11-1 and TRBJ2-7; 10 bases map to TRBD2. This CDR3 region has 16 residues. Germline CDR1 and CDR2: SGHAT and FQDESV (reference sequence). Trimming cost V 4 bases and J 2 bases; bases outside gene matches: 8. CDR3 sequence reads: CASSSQGLAAPYEQYF. CDR3 in DNA: TGTGCCAGCAGCTCTCAAGGACTAGCGGCCCCCTACGAGCAGTACTTC.

The genes are TRBV29-1 and TRBJ2-7; D not certain. V was shortened by 2 bases and J by 0 bases, with 8 bases between the two germline ends. Germline CDR1 is SQVTM and CDR2 is ANQGSEA. This CDR3 is 13 amino acids long. The CDR3 bases are TGCAGCGTTGAACGCGACAACTCCTACGAGCAGTACTTC. This translates into CSVERDNSYEQYF.

The chain combines TRBV18 with TRBJ2-1; a possible D gene is TRBD2 (6 bases). V shed 2 bases and J shed 8 bases, with 10 bases lying between them. The germline CDR1 and CDR2 sequences are KGHSH and LQKENI. The CDR3 runs 13 residues. As DNA, the CDR3 is TGTGCCAGCTCACCATGGGCTAGCGATGAGCAGTTCTTC. It specifies CASSPWASDEQFF.

As DNA, the CDR3 is TGTGCCAGCCTGACCGACGGACTCTCCTACAATGAGCAGTTCTTC. It encodes CASLTDGLSYNEQFF. V usage is TRBV12-3 or TRBV12-4 and J usage is TRBJ2-1; TRBD2 is a possible D gene (5 bases). Trimming cost V 8 bases and J 0 bases, with 14 bases left between them. CDR3 size: 15 residues.

The V and J genes are TRBV7-6 and TRBJ2-3, with D possibly called TRBD1 or TRBD2 (6 bases each). V lost 4 bases to trimming and J lost 0 bases, with 17 bases between them. The CDR3 is made up of 17 amino acids. In germline, CDR1 is SGHVS, CDR2 FNYEAQ. Here the CDR3 DNA reads TGTGCCAGCAGCTCCCCCCGGGGGCAGGGCAGCACAGATACGCAGTATTTT. Translating gives CASSSPRGQGSTDTQYF.